This entry describes one T cell receptor beta chain. Its antigen is undetermined. Using a J-beta primer mix together with a sample-barcoded 5' primer, a second PCR was run for about 7 to 12 cycles. TCRdb processed the 5' RACE reads anew with MiXCR; each CDR3 protein has one entry. The table includes 1.5 million to 2 million distinct CDR3 sequences, about 39% detected once. This sample is drawn from a study of blood T cells in healthy people across ages. Study-wide results and caveats: The study regarded diversity estimates from one million T cells as underestimates.

The V gene lost 2 bases and the J gene lost 3 bases, with 7 bases spanning the gap. The germline V gene has CDR1 SGHDN and CDR2 FVKESK. The CDR3 has 13 amino acids. The TCR sequence derives from a human donor in good health. J is TRBJ1-1 and V is TRBV14; D not certain. Sequenced sample: blood. In nucleotides, the CDR3 is TGTGCCAGCAGCCAACAGGTTTACACTGAAGCTTTCTTT. Residues: CASSQQVYTEAFF.